A selection of T cell receptor beta chains follows, all from one sample in a study of blood T cells in healthy people across ages. TCRdb processed the 5' RACE reads anew with MiXCR; each CDR3 protein has one entry. Of hundreds of thousands of distinct CDR3 sequences in the sample, roughly 53% are singletons; the top ten hold under 50%. What was sequenced was blood. These TCRs come from a man older than 75 in good health. Each CDR3 is given with its conserved first and last residue. The D gene is left open where the match is weak. Clone size is shown for a subset of rows, as once, few, many or a class of expanded clone.

clone_size: -; d_call: TRBD1; v_call: TRBV6-1; j_call: TRBJ2-4; cdr3_aa: CASSVVGTGLTLAKNIQYF; cdr3_nt: TGTGCCAGCAGTGTTGTAGGGACAGGCCTTACTCTAGCCAAAAACATTCAGTACTTC
clone_size: -; d_call: -; v_call: TRBV7-9; j_call: TRBJ2-3; cdr3_aa: CASSRGPLGLHRYAYF; cdr3_nt: TGTGCCAGCAGCCGGGGACCCCTAGGGCTGCACAGATACGCGTATTTT
clone_size: -; d_call: -; v_call: TRBV20-1; j_call: TRBJ1-6; cdr3_aa: CSARDTKGHSPLHF; cdr3_nt: TGCAGTGCTAGAGATACAAAGGGGCATTCACCCCTCCACTTT
clone_size: -; d_call: TRBD2; v_call: TRBV14; j_call: TRBJ2-5; cdr3_aa: CASSQVGGRAETQYF; cdr3_nt: TGTGCCAGCAGCCAAGTCGGCGGGAGGGCAGAGACCCAGTACTTC
clone_size: -; d_call: -; v_call: TRBV2; j_call: TRBJ2-3; cdr3_aa: CASTSGPGGTQYF; cdr3_nt: TGTGCCAGCACCAGCGGACCCGGGGGTACGCAGTATTTT
clone_size: -; d_call: -; v_call: TRBV3-1; j_call: TRBJ2-1; cdr3_aa: CASGQGTLPSYNEQFF; cdr3_nt: TGTGCCAGCGGCCAAGGCACGCTTCCCTCCTACAATGAGCAGTTCTTC
clone_size: -; d_call: -; v_call: TRBV5-1; j_call: TRBJ2-2; cdr3_aa: CASSLGQGTAGELFF; cdr3_nt: TGCGCCAGCAGCTTGGGCCAGGGTACGGCCGGGGAGCTGTTTTTT
clone_size: -; d_call: TRBD2; v_call: TRBV24-1; j_call: TRBJ2-3; cdr3_aa: CATSDPGPGRGTDTQYF; cdr3_nt: TGTGCCACCAGTGATCCGGGACCGGGGAGGGGCACAGATACGCAGTATTTT
clone_size: -; d_call: -; v_call: TRBV20-1; j_call: TRBJ2-5; cdr3_aa: CSAAPWGQETQYF; cdr3_nt: TGCAGTGCAGCCCCGTGGGGCCAAGAGACCCAGTACTTC
clone_size: -; d_call: TRBD2; v_call: TRBV9; j_call: TRBJ2-3; cdr3_aa: CASSEREGRGTDTQYF; cdr3_nt: TGTGCCAGCAGCGAAAGGGAAGGGAGGGGCACAGATACGCAGTATTTT
clone_size: -; d_call: -; v_call: TRBV29-1; j_call: TRBJ1-2; cdr3_aa: CSVVSRLSNYGYTF; cdr3_nt: TGCAGCGTTGTTAGCAGGCTATCAAACTATGGCTACACCTTC
clone_size: once; d_call: TRBD2; v_call: TRBV6-6; j_call: TRBJ2-1; cdr3_aa: CASSWTSGIQLGEQFF; cdr3_nt: TGTGCCAGCAGTTGGACTAGCGGGATCCAATTGGGTGAGCAGTTCTTC
clone_size: -; d_call: -; v_call: TRBV7-6; j_call: TRBJ1-6; cdr3_aa: CASSLRHNSPLHF; cdr3_nt: TGTGCCAGCAGCTTAAGACATAATTCACCCCTCCACTTT
clone_size: -; d_call: -; v_call: TRBV9; j_call: TRBJ2-3; cdr3_aa: CASSVVPSGTDTQYF; cdr3_nt: TGTGCCAGCAGCGTAGTCCCTAGCGGCACAGATACGCAGTATTTT